Below are 27 T cell receptor beta chains sequenced from a single sample in a study of OX40 agonist ivuxolimab in advanced cancers. The assay was immunoSEQ multiplex PCR, and TCRdb's table has in-frame clones only and misses some. The table records over 100,000 clones, 80% to 90% of them present only once. Sequenced here: CD4+ or CD8+ T cells sorted from blood, sampled in a trial of the OX40 agonist ivuxolimab. The receptor source for this set is an adult with an advanced solid tumor such as melanoma, head and neck, liver or kidney cancer.

The chain joins TRBV18 to TRBJ1-5, with D possibly matching TRBD1 (6 bases). The CDR3 loop spans 14 amino acids. V gave up 4 bases and J gave up 3 bases, with 10 bases separating them. Germline V lookup: CDR1 KGHSH, CDR2 LQKENI. CDR3 sequence: CASSQNRDNQPQHF. In nucleotides, the CDR3 is TGTGCCAGCTCACAAAACAGGGACAATCAGCCCCAGCATTTT.

The CDR3 protein is CASNVGGVTEAFF. The CDR3 DNA reads TGTGCCAGCAACGTGGGGGGGGTGACTGAAGCTTTCTTT. The V and J genes are TRBV5-4 and TRBJ1-1, with a tentative D call TRBD1 (5 bases). Germline lookup yields CDR1 SGHNT and CDR2 YYREEE (reference sequence). This CDR3 region has 13 residues. The V and J ends lost 6 bases and 5 bases respectively, with 14 bases between them.

The rearrangement links TRBV19 to TRBJ2-7, with D perhaps matching TRBD1 (5 bases). Germline loops: CDR1 LNHDA, CDR2 SQIVND (reference sequence). V was pared by 6 bases and J by 5 bases, with 14 bases between. The CDR3 is 13 residues long. CDR3 bases: TGTGCCAGTAGCCATCTGGACACAAACGAGCAGTACTTC. Its translation: CASSHLDTNEQYF.

The chain has TRBV14 and TRBJ2-7, with D possibly matching TRBD2 (6 bases). The CDR3 totals 15 residues. V was shortened by 6 bases and J by 0 bases, with 15 bases between the two germline ends. Germline lookup yields CDR1 SGHDN and CDR2 FVKESK. Written as DNA, the CDR3 is TGTGCCAGCAGGGGAGCCGGGGGTAACTCCTACGAGCAGTACTTC. Protein sequence: CASRGAGGNSYEQYF.

The chain recombines TRBV18 with TRBJ2-3, with 7 bases aligning to TRBD1. CDR3 size: 17 residues. Per germline, CDR1 KGHSH and CDR2 LQKENI. The J segment lost 2 bases and the V segment lost 0 bases, leaving 8 bases of the junction unmatched. The CDR3 DNA sequence: TGTGCCAGCTCACCACCGACAGGACAGGTGATCACAGATACGCAGTATTTT. The encoded protein is CASSPPTGQVITDTQYF.

The chain joins TRBV7-2 to TRBJ2-5; TRBD2 might be the D (5 bases). CDR1 is SGHTA and CDR2 is FQGNSA in the germline V gene. V lost 3 bases and J lost 4, with 12 bases in between. The CDR3 loop spans 14 amino acids. CDR3 sequence reads: CASSLFGERETQYF. The CDR3 DNA follows: TGTGCCAGCAGCTTGTTCGGGGAGCGAGAGACCCAGTACTTC.

V gene TRBV4-3 combines with J gene TRBJ2-2; the D is unclear. Germline CDR1 is LGHNA and CDR2 is YSLEER. The CDR3 is made up of 16 amino acids. V gave up 0 bases and J gave up 6 bases, with 14 bases separating them. CDR3 protein: CASSQDLTFRAGELFF. CDR3 bases: TGCGCCAGCAGCCAAGATCTGACGTTTCGGGCCGGGGAGCTGTTTTTT.

J is TRBJ1-1 and V is TRBV7-2, with a possible D match to TRBD1 (5 bases). The CDR3 has 15 residues. Trimming cost V 1 base and J 1 base, with 10 bases left between them. The V gene's germline CDR1 is SGHTA and CDR2 FQGNSA. The CDR3 here is CASSLDGAANTEAFF. Written as DNA, the CDR3 is TGTGCCAGCAGCTTAGACGGGGCGGCGAACACTGAAGCTTTCTTT.

The table lists this clone with many counts. The chain links TRBV11-3 to TRBJ2-3; 8 bases are shared with TRBD2. The CDR3 is made up of 14 amino acids. CDR1 and CDR2 from the germline V gene are SGHNT and YENEEA. Losses at the gene ends were 5 bases for V and 6 bases for J; bases not matched to a gene: 7. This chain's CDR3 is CASSPGGAVDTQYF. CDR3 nucleotide sequence: TGTGCCAGCAGCCCCGGGGGGGCGGTGGATACGCAGTATTTT. The whole variable domain, remainder taken from reference TRBV11-3 and TRBJ2-3, is EAGVVQSPRYKIIEKKQPVAFWCNPISGHNTLYWYLQNLGQGPELLIRYENEEAVDDSQLPKDRFSAERLKGVDSTLKIQPAELGDSAVYLCASSPGGAVDTQYFGPGTRLTVL.

CDR3 amino acids: CASSGNRGREAFF. CDR3 nucleotides: TGTGCCAGCAGCGGAAACAGGGGTAGGGAAGCTTTCTTT. V usage is TRBV7-9 and J usage is TRBJ1-1, with TRBD1 matching 7 bases. V trimming: 5 bases; J trimming: 8 bases; junction bases outside the gene matches: 8. The length of the CDR3 is 13 residues. The germline V gene encodes CDR1 SEHNR and CDR2 FQNEAQ (reference sequence).

The CDR3 DNA is TGTGCCAGCAGCTTGAGCCCTACCACAGGGATCGGGGAGCTGTTTTTT. Amino acid sequence: CASSLSPTTGIGELFF. This chain links TRBV5-4 with TRBJ2-2; the D gene is possibly TRBD1 (6 bases). The CDR3 totals 16 residues. Germline V gene lookup returns CDR1 SGHNT and CDR2 YYREEE (reference sequence). V was shortened by 1 base and J by 7 bases, with 17 bases between the two germline ends.

The chain combines TRBV2 with TRBJ2-7; a weak D match, TRBD1 (6 bases). The V gene's germline CDR1 is SNHLY and CDR2 FYNNEI. The CDR3 has 14 residues. Deletions cut 6 bases from V and 1 base from J, with 13 bases between. The CDR3 sequence is CASSRTAVSYEQYF. CDR3 nucleotide sequence: TGTGCCAGCAGCAGGACAGCTGTTTCCTACGAGCAGTACTTC.

The chain recombines TRBV9 with TRBJ2-5; 10 nucleotides match TRBD1. The germline V gene encodes CDR1 SGDLS and CDR2 YYNGEE. This CDR3 comprises 15 residues. Trimming at V came to 4 bases and at J to 7 bases, leaving 10 bases not matched to a gene. As DNA, the CDR3 is TGTGCCAGCAGCATGTCGGGACAGGGGAGAGGGACCCAGTACTTC. Its translation: CASSMSGQGRGTQYF.

This sequence joins TRBV6-6 and TRBJ1-5, with D perhaps matching TRBD1 (5 bases). V shed 6 bases and J shed 4 bases, with 19 bases lying between them. This CDR3 is 16 amino acids long. The germline CDR1 and CDR2 sequences are MNHNY and SVGAGI (reference sequence). The CDR3 loop reads CASSNGRVGGNQPQHF. The CDR3 DNA sequence: TGTGCCAGCAGCAACGGGAGGGTCGGGGGAAATCAGCCCCAGCATTTT.

The gene calls are TRBV6-1 and TRBJ1-4; 11 positions agree with TRBD1. Germline V gene data show CDR1 as MNHNS and CDR2 as SASEGT. Trimming cost V 8 bases and J 3 bases; bases outside gene matches: 2. This CDR3 is built from 14 residues. This chain's CDR3 is CASGTGGANEKLFF. DNA of the CDR3: TGTGCCAGCGGGACAGGGGGAGCTAATGAAAAACTGTTTTTT.

The V call is TRBV28, the J call TRBJ2-7, with 7 nucleotides matching TRBD1. J lost 2 bases, V lost 6 bases, and 13 bases had no gene match. Germline V gene lookup returns CDR1 MDHEN and CDR2 SYDVKM. The length of the CDR3 is 16 residues. In DNA form, the CDR3 reads TGTGCCAGCAGCTCATCTGGGACAGCCACTACCTACGAGCAGTACTTC. It codes for CASSSSGTATTYEQYF.

The chain joins TRBV6-5 to TRBJ2-7; maybe TRBD2 (6 bases). Germline lookup yields CDR1 MNHEY and CDR2 SVGAGI. The CDR3 is made up of 15 amino acids. V was cut by 5 bases and J by 3 bases, with 17 bases left in between. The DNA of the CDR3 is TGTGCCAGCAGTCAACCGGGACTCAGCCTCTACGAGCAGTACTTC. This encodes CASSQPGLSLYEQYF.

The chain combines TRBV9 with TRBJ1-6, with D possibly TRBD1 on 5 matching bases. The germline gives CDR1 SGDLS, CDR2 YYNGEE. The V end lost 0 bases, the J end lost 10 bases, and 17 bases lay between the germline ends. CDR3 length: 16 amino acids. The CDR3 sequence is CASSVDQAGGYSPLHF. The CDR3 nucleotides read TGTGCCAGCAGCGTAGATCAGGCGGGGGGATACTCACCCCTCCACTTT. Based on the CDR3 plus reference TRBV9 and TRBJ1-6, the full variable domain is DSGVTQTPKHLITATGQRVTLRCSPRSGDLSVYWYQQSLDQGLQFLIQYYNGEERAKGNILERFSAQQFPDLHSELNLSSLELGDSALYFCASSVDQAGGYSPLHFGNGTRLTVT.

The chain joins TRBV30 to TRBJ2-3; 7 bases are a match to TRBD2. CDR1 and CDR2 (germline): GTSNPN, SVGIG (reference sequence). Unmatched junction bases numbered 4, after V lost 1 base and J lost 6 bases. This CDR3 region has 13 residues. CDR3 loop: CAWSGGGSDTQYF. In DNA, the CDR3 is TGTGCCTGGAGTGGCGGGGGTTCGGATACGCAGTATTTT.

This chain uses TRBV7-2 with TRBJ1-4; D is undetermined. V lost 3 bases to trimming and J lost 4 bases, with 6 bases between them. Germline CDR1 reads SGHTA; CDR2 reads FQGNSA. The CDR3 length is 13 residues. DNA of the CDR3: TGTGCCAGCAGCTTCCCGGATAATGAAAAACTGTTTTTT. Its translation: CASSFPDNEKLFF.

The rearrangement uses TRBV28 and TRBJ1-6, with D unresolved. The CDR3 sequence is 14 residues long. The ends were cut back, 4 bases at V and 4 bases at J, with 8 bases in the middle. The germline V gene encodes CDR1 MDHEN and CDR2 SYDVKM. The CDR3: CASSSSGYNSPLHF. CDR3 coding DNA: TGTGCCAGCAGTTCATCGGGGTATAATTCACCCCTCCACTTT.

This clone was counted between two and nine times. The chain is built from TRBV30 and TRBJ2-3; 8 nucleotides match TRBD2. Germline V lookup: CDR1 GTSNPN, CDR2 SVGIG (reference sequence). The junction had 9 bases not matched to a gene; V was cut back by 5 bases and J by 5 bases. The CDR3 is made up of 14 amino acids. The CDR3 is CAWSRLAGKDTQYF. In DNA form, the CDR3 reads TGTGCCTGGTCCCGGTTAGCGGGAAAAGATACGCAGTATTTT.

The J gene is TRBJ2-7, the V gene TRBV28, with a possible D match to TRBD2 (7 bases). Per germline, CDR1 MDHEN and CDR2 SYDVKM. The V end was cut by 8 bases, the J end by 2 bases, with 28 bases between. The CDR3 is made up of 18 amino acids. CDR3 region: CASLGGTRIREGAYEQYF. The CDR3 DNA reads TGTGCCAGCCTCGGGGGAACGAGGATTAGGGAGGGGGCCTACGAGCAGTACTTC.

The chain couples TRBV28 to TRBJ2-1; possibly TRBD2 for D (6 bases). The CDR3 covers 17 residues. V lost 5 bases and J lost 2, with 19 bases in between. Germline lookup yields CDR1 MDHEN and CDR2 SYDVKM. The CDR3 sequence: CASSAWAAGPTYNEQFF. CDR3 coding DNA: TGTGCCAGCAGTGCGTGGGCCGCGGGGCCTACCTACAATGAGCAGTTCTTC.

In DNA form, the CDR3 reads TGTGCCAGCAGGGACGGATACACAGATACGCAGTATTTT. Its translation: CASRDGYTDTQYF. J is TRBJ2-3 and V is TRBV25-1; the D is unclear. CDR1 and CDR2 from the germline V gene are MGHDK and SYGVNS. The length of the CDR3 is 13 residues. The V and J ends lost 6 bases and 2 bases respectively, with 9 bases between them.

This clone turned up a few times. The chain joins TRBV4-3 to TRBJ2-7; D gene ambiguous. The V gene lost 0 bases and the J gene lost 1 base, with 10 bases spanning the gap. CDR3 length: 15 residues. Germline V gene data show CDR1 as LGHNA and CDR2 as YSLEER. The CDR3: CASSQESGPSYEQYF. As DNA, the CDR3 is TGCGCCAGCAGCCAAGAATCGGGTCCTTCCTACGAGCAGTACTTC.

The chain recombines TRBV5-1 with TRBJ2-1; D perhaps matches TRBD2 (5 bases). CDR1 SGHRS and CDR2 YFSETQ come from the germline V gene. Deletions cut 10 bases from V and 0 bases from J, with 17 bases between. The CDR3 is 15 amino acids. CDR3: CASQGGQASYNEQFF. CDR3 bases: TGCGCCTCACAAGGCGGGCAGGCCTCCTACAATGAGCAGTTCTTC.